The present TCR beta chain was sequenced within a study of human T cells and chemical hapten exposure (dated by TCRdb to the early 2020s). In terms of the full investigation: For sensitization, 2% DPC in acetone was applied to an approximately 2 cm by approximately 2 cm area of upper inner arm skin. Weekly therapeutic DPC doses were additionally applied to the scalp of patients throughout the roughly 23-week study period. Patch tests used Finn chambers with 0.01% DPC on the upper back, scored after 6 days by International Contact Dermatitis Research Group standards. Alopecia areata with under or over 50% scalp involvement, alopecia totalis and alopecia universalis were represented in the patient cohort, which was mostly female. Libraries were pooled for sequencing, and per-sample TCR yields varied mainly because of small differences in library volumes within the pool. In alopecia patients, the study followed how the peripheral blood TCR repertoire changed in vivo over primary and secondary sensitization to diphenylcyclopropenone (DPC), a hapten. Blood samples were taken from patients before sensitization (week 0) and then at 2, 6 and about 24 weeks after DPC sensitization. Under 30 alopecia patients gave blood for TCR sequencing at one to four time points (pre-sensitization, 2, 6 and 24 weeks).

The sample's time point label is to be understood as: pre-sensitization, week 0. Reading the label with the study, this specimen's treatment or condition is: therapeutic diphenylcyclopropenone sensitization with weekly scalp DPC. At each patch-test visit, blood was drawn before the patch test was applied. Patients were eligible if aged 18 to 70, diagnosed with alopecia and judged suitable for DPC therapy, and pregnant patients were excluded. Total RNA was isolated from unfractionated whole blood collected in Tempus Blood RNA tubes. CDR1 and CDR2 were assigned from the germline V gene as MNHEY and SVGEGT. The germline ends are 17 bases apart after V is trimmed by 10 bases and J by 8 bases. The CDR3 starts with the cysteine, ends with the phenylalanine, and has 12 residues. This entry keeps only the CDR3 DNA: 36 bases, framed from base 1. On the study overall, not on this receptor specifically: All patients had alopecia, a presumed autoimmune disease, so their immune response might differ from that of healthy individuals. Repeated subsampling changed both the strength of the expansion versus patch-test correlation and the threshold at which the correlation became significant. DPC sensitization did not change the number of TCRs with a frequency above 1 in 1000, and there was no evidence of changes in global repertoire structure. Expanded TCRs formed significantly more large CDR3 similarity clusters than pre-sensitization or healthy control sets, consistent with antigen-driven responses. The number of PT1 expanded TCRs positively correlated with patch test score, significant at thresholds 8, 16 and 32 but not 4.

This clonotype appeared many times. The antigen it recognizes is unknown. One base away there is no much larger clone; base qualities are not given. Libraries were built with RACE. The listed sequencing device is NextSeq 500. During library preparation, unique molecular identifiers were attached to individual cDNA molecules so that TCRs could be counted quantitatively and reproducibly. Both TCR alpha and TCR beta chains were sequenced from each blood RNA sample. As for the original processing: A median of roughly 100,000 TCRs per sample was observed, with a range of 23,224 to 690,600. The Decombinator software suite was used to annotate V, J and CDR3 in the TCR reads. For PS versus PT1 abundance plots, all samples were subsampled to the same number of TCRs (28,000). Expanded TCRs were defined as absent before sensitization and observed at least eight times at the 2-week time point. The raw public data were reprocessed by TCRdb itself: fastp quality trimming at Q25, MiXCR clonotype calling, in-frame beta chains only. CDR3 protein duplicates are merged, each entry listing the most common genes and DNA. For this entry, the V and J calls and clone size follow TCRdb and not the study's own pipeline. The sample contains roughly 81,000 distinct CDR3 sequences, about 9% of them found a single time. 2.5% to 3% of the sample is in the top ten clones.

The sequence derives from a man aged 35-49 years with alopecia areata. Some clones in this sample may be carry-over from other donors' samples. The chain was built from TRBV6-2 or TRBV6-3 and TRBJ1-1, with TRBD1 perhaps the D gene, on 6 matching bases. This specimen was whole blood, taken in connection with sensitization to the hapten diphenylcyclopropenone (DPC). The CDR3 reads as follows: CATGRADSEAFF. In nucleotides, the sequence is TGTGCCACGGGTAGGGCGGACAGCGAAGCTTTCTTT.